This TCR beta chain was sequenced in a study of control samples from healthy donors and cancer patients. This CDR3 is built from 13 residues. Between the trimmed V and J ends, which lost 6 bases and 2 bases, there was a span of 10 bases. Per the germline V gene, CDR1 is MNHNY and CDR2 is SVGAGI (reference sequence). Method: immunoSEQ multiplex PCR; TCRdb's copy keeps in-frame clones and lacks some. The sample holds 150,000 or so clones; roughly 93% are singletons and the top ten take 2% to 2.5%. The chain joins TRBV6-6 to TRBJ2-5, with D tentatively TRBD2 (5 bases). The TCR comes from a man aged 45 to 65 in good health. The sequencing sample was made of blood. CDR3 DNA sequence: TGTGCCAGCAGCCGCCGGGGACAAGAGACCCAGTACTTC. It translates to CASSRRGQETQYF.